This T cell receptor beta chain stems from a study of monozygotic twins with inflammatory bowel disease. Points from the study as a whole: Using the inverse Simpson index, IBD patients had lower TCRbeta diversity than healthy co-twins.

This CDR3 is built from 13 residues. In germline, CDR1 is DFQATT, CDR2 SNEGSKA (reference sequence). Two nested PCRs, about 17 and 10 cycles, amplified TCRalpha and TCRbeta cDNA. Reanalyzing the 5' RACE reads, TCRdb keeps one entry per CDR3 protein, without DNA. Here the sample table reports roughly 320,000 distinct CDR3 sequences. To note about this clonotype: Its specificity is unknown.

Sequenced input: blood. This TCR was sampled from a human donor with ulcerative colitis or Crohn's disease, or a healthy co-twin of an affected twin (not recorded which). The rearrangement uses TRBV20-1 and TRBJ1-4; with no DNA, the TCRdb D assignment of TRBD1 cannot be verified. This CDR3 reads CSAKDRVREKLFF.